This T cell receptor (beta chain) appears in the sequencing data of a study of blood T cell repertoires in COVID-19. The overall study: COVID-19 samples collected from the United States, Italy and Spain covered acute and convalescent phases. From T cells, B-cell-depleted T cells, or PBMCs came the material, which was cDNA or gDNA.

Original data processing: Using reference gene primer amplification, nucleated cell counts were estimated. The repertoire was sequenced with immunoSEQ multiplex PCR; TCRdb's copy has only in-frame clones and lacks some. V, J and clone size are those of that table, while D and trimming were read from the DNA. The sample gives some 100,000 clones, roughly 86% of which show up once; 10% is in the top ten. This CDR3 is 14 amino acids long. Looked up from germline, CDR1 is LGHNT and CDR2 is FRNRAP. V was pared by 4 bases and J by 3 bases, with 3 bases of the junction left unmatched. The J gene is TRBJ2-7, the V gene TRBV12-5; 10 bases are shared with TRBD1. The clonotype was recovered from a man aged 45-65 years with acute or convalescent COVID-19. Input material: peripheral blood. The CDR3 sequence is CASGSWTGGYEQYF. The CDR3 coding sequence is TGTGCTAGTGGTTCGTGGACAGGGGGCTACGAGCAGTACTTC. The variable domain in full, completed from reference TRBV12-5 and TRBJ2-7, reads DARVTQTPRHKVTEMGQEVTMRCQPILGHNTVFWYRQTMMQGLELLAYFRNRAPLDDSGMPKDRFSAEMPDATLATLKIQPSEPRDSAVYFCASGSWTGGYEQYFGPGTRLTVT.